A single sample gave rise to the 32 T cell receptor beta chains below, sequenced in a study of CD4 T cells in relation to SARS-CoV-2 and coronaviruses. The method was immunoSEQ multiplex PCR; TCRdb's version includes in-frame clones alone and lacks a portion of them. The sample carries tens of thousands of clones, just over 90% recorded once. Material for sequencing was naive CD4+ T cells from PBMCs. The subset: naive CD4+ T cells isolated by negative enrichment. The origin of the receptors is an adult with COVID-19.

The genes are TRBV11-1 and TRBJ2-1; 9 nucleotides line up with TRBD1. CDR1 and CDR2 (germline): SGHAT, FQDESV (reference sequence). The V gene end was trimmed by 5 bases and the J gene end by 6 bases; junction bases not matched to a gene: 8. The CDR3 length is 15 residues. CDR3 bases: TGTGCCAGCAGCCCGGGACAGGGAGATCCCAATGAGCAGTTCTTC. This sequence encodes CASSPGQGDPNEQFF.

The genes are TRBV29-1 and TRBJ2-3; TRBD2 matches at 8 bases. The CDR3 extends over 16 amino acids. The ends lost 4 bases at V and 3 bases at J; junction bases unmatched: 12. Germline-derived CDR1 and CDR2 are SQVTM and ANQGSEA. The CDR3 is CSVGRIAGIMTDTQYF. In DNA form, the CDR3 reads TGCAGCGTTGGGCGGATAGCGGGAATTATGACAGATACGCAGTATTTT.

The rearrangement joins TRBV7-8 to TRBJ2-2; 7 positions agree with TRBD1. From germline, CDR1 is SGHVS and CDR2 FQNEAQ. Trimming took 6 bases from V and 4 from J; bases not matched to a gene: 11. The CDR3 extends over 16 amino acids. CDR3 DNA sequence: TGTGCCAGCAGGAAACTAGGGACAGAAGTCACCGGGGAGCTGTTTTTT. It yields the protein CASRKLGTEVTGELFF.

The CDR3 DNA is TGTGCCAGCAGCGGAGGAGGAGGGGCCGGCTACACCTTC. It yields the protein CASSGGGGAGYTF. This chain uses TRBV9 with TRBJ1-2, with D perhaps matching TRBD1 (5 bases). The CDR3 sequence is 13 residues long. The V end lost 3 bases, the J end lost 8 bases, and 14 bases lay between the germline ends. Germline V gives CDR1 SGDLS, CDR2 YYNGEE. The full variable domain, its missing parts supplied by reference TRBV9 and TRBJ1-2, is DSGVTQTPKHLITATGQRVTLRCSPRSGDLSVYWYQQSLDQGLQFLIQYYNGEERAKGNILERFSAQQFPDLHSELNLSSLELGDSALYFCASSGGGGAGYTFGSGTRLTVV.

The CDR3 spells CASSIAPNYEQYF. DNA for the CDR3: TGTGCCAGTAGTATAGCCCCGAACTACGAGCAGTACTTC. The chain has TRBV19 and TRBJ2-7, with D hard to call. Trimming shortened V by 1 base and J by 3 bases, and 7 bases separated the two germline ends. The CDR3 spans 13 residues. Germline CDR1 LNHDA, CDR2 SQIVND (reference sequence).

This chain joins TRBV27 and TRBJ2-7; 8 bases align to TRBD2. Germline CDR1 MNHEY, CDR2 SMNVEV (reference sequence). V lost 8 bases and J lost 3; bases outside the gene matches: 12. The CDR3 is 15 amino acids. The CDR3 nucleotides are TGTGCCAGCGCCTCAGGGACTAGTCTAGACTACGAGCAGTACTTC. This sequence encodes CASASGTSLDYEQYF.

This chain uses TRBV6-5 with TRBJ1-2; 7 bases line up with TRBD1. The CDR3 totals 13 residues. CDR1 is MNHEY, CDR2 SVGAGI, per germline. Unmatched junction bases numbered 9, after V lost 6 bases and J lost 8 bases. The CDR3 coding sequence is TGTGCCAGCAGCAGGGGGACAGTTGGAGGCTACACCTTC. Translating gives CASSRGTVGGYTF.

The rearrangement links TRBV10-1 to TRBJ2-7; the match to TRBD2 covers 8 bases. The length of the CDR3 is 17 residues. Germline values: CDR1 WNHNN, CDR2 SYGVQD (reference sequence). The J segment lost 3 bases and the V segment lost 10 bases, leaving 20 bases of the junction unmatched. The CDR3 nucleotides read TGCGCCACCCCATGGACTAGCTGTTCAGAGTTTATCTACGAGCAGTACTTC. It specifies CATPWTSCSEFIYEQYF.

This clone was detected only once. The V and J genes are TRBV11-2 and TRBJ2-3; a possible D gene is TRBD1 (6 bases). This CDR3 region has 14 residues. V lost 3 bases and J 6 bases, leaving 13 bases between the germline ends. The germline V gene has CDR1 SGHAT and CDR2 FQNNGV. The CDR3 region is CASSFDRFPDTQYF. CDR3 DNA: TGTGCCAGCAGCTTCGACAGGTTTCCCGATACGCAGTATTTT.

The CDR3 coding sequence is TGTGCCAGTAGTATAGGGCTTTCACTAGGAAATACGCAGTATTTT. It specifies CASSIGLSLGNTQYF. The V gene is TRBV19, the J gene TRBJ2-3, with D possibly TRBD2 on 5 matching bases. Germline values: CDR1 LNHDA, CDR2 SQIVND (reference sequence). The CDR3 loop spans 15 amino acids. The ends were cut back, 1 base at V and 7 bases at J, with 15 bases in the middle.

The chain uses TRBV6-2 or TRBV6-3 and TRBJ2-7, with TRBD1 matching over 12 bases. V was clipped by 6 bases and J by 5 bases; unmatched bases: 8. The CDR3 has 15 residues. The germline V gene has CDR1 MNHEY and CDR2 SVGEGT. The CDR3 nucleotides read TGTGCCAGCAGCCAGGGGGGACAGGGGGCCCACGAGCAGTACTTC. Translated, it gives CASSQGGQGAHEQYF.

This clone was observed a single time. The CDR3 DNA reads as TGTGCCAGCAGTTCGACAGCTAGCACAGATACGCAGTATTTT. Translation: CASSSTASTDTQYF. The rearrangement links TRBV6-4 to TRBJ2-3, with D perhaps TRBD1 (5 bases). In germline, CDR1 is MRHNA, CDR2 SNTAGT. There are 14 residues in the CDR3. Trimming pared 5 bases from V and 0 bases from J, leaving 9 bases between.

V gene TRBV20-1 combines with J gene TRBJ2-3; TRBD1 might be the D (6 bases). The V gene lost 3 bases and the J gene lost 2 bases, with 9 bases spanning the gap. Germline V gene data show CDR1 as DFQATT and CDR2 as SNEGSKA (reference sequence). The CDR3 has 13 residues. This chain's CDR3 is CSASGDITDTQYF. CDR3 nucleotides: TGCAGTGCTAGTGGGGACATCACAGATACGCAGTATTTT.

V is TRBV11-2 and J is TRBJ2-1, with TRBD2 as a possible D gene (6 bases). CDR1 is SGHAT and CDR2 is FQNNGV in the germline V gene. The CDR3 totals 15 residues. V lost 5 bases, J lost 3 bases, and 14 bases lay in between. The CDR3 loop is CASSPISGDYNEQFF. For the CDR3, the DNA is TGTGCCAGCAGCCCAATTAGCGGAGACTACAATGAGCAGTTCTTC.

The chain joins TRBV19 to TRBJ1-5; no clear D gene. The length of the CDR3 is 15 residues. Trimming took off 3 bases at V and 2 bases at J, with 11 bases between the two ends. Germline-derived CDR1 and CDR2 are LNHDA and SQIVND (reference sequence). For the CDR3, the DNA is TGTGCCAGTAGTATTTGGGGTGGGGGCAATCAGCCCCAGCATTTT. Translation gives CASSIWGGGNQPQHF.

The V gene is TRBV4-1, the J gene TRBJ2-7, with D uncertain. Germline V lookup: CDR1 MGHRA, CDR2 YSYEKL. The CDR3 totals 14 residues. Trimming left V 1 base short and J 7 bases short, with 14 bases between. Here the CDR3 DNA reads TGCGCCAGCAGCCAAGTCGGTGGGGTGGGGGAGCAGTACTTC. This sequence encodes CASSQVGGVGEQYF.

The CDR3 bases are TGTGCCAGCAGCTCGACAGGGGACCAAGAGACCCAGTACTTC. Its protein is CASSSTGDQETQYF. The rearrangement uses TRBV7-9 and TRBJ2-5, with 8 bases aligning to TRBD1. Trimming took 4 bases from V and 0 from J; bases not matched to a gene: 1. Germline V lookup: CDR1 SEHNR, CDR2 FQNEAQ (reference sequence). The CDR3 is made up of 14 amino acids.

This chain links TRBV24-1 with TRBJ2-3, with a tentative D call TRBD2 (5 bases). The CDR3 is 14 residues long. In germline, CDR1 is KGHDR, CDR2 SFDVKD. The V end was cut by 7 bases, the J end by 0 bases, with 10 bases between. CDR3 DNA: TGTGCCACCAGAGGCGGGTTTAGCACAGATACGCAGTATTTT. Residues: CATRGGFSTDTQYF.

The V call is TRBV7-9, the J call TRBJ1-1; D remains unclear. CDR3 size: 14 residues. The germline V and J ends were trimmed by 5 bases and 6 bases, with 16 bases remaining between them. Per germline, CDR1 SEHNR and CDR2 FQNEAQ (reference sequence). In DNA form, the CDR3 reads TGTGCCAGCAGCCGCGAAACAGTGTCCCCTGAAGCTTTCTTT. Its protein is CASSRETVSPEAFF.

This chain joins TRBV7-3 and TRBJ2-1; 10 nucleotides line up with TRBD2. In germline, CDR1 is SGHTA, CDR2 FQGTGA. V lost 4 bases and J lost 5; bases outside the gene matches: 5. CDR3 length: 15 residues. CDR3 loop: CASSSLAGANNEQFF. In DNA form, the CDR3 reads TGTGCCAGCAGCTCCCTAGCGGGAGCGAACAATGAGCAGTTCTTC.

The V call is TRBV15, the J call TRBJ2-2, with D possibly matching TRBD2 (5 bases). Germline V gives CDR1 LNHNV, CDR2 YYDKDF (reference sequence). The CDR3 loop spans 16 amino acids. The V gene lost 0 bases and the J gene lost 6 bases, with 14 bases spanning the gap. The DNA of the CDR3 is TGTGCCACCAGCAGAGATTCTAGCCTTAACCCCGGGGAGCTGTTTTTT. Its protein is CATSRDSSLNPGELFF.

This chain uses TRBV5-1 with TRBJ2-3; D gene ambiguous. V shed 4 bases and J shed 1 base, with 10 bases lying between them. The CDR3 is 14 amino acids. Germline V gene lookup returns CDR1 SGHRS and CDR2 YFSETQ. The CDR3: CASSLGTGTDTQYF. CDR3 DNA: TGCGCCAGCAGCCTCGGTACCGGCACAGATACGCAGTATTTT. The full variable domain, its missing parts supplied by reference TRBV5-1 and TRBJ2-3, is KAGVTQTPRYLIKTRGQQVTLSCSPISGHRSVSWYQQTPGQGLQFLFEYFSETQRNKGNFPGRFSGRQFSNSRSEMNVSTLELGDSALYLCASSLGTGTDTQYFGPGTRLTVL.

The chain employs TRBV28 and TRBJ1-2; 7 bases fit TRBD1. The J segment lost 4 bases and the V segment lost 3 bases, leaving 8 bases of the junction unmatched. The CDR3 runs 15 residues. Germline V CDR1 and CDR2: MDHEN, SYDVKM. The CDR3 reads CASSLSSGGAYGYTF. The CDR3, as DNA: TGTGCCAGCAGTTTGTCGTCAGGGGGTGCCTATGGCTACACCTTC.

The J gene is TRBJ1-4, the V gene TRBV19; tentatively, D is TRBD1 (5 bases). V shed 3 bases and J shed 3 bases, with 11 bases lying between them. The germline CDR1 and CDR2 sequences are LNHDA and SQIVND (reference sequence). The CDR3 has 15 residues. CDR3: CASSIGGTPNEKLFF. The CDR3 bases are TGTGCCAGTAGTATCGGCGGGACGCCTAATGAAAAACTGTTTTTT. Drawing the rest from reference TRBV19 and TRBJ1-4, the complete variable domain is DGGITQSPKYLFRKEGQNVTLSCEQNLNHDAMYWYRQDPGQGLRLIYYSQIVNDFQKGDIAEGYSVSREKKESFPLTVTSAQKNPTAFYLCASSIGGTPNEKLFFGSGTQLSVL.

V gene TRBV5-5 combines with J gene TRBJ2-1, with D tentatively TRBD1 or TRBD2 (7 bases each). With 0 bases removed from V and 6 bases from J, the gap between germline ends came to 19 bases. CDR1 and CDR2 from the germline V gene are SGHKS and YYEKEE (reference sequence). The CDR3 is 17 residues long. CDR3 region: CASSLVAGGGRGNEQFF. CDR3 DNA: TGTGCCAGCAGCTTGGTTGCAGGGGGAGGGAGAGGCAATGAGCAGTTCTTC.

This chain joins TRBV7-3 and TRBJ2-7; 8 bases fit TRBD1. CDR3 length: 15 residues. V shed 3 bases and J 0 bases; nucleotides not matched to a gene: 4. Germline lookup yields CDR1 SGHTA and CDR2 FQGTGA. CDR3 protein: CASSFTGGSSYEQYF. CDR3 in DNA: TGTGCCAGCAGCTTTACAGGGGGTAGCTCCTACGAGCAGTACTTC. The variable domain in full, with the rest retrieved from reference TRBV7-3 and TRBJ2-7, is GAGVSQTPSNKVTEKGKYVELRCDPISGHTALYWYRQSLGQGPEFLIYFQGTGAADDSGLPNDRFFAVRPEGSVSTLKIQRTERGDSAVYLCASSFTGGSSYEQYFGPGTRLTVT.

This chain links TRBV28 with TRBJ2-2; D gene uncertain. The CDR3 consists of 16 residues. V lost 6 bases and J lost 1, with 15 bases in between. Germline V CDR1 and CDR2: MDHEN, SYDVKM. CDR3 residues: CASRYSSNRNTGELFF. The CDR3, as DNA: TGTGCCAGCAGATACTCAAGCAACAGGAACACCGGGGAGCTGTTTTTT. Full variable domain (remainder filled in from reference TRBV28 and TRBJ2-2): DVKVTQSSRYLVKRTGEKVFLECVQDMDHENMFWYRQDPGLGLRLIYFSYDVKMKEKGDIPEGYSVSREKKERFSLILESASTNQTSMYLCASRYSSNRNTGELFFGEGSRLTVL.

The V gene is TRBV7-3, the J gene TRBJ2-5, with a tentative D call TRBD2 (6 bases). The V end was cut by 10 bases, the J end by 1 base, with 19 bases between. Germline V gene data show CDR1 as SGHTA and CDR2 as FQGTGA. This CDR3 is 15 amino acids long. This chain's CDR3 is CATSVLGGAQETQYF. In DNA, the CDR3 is TGTGCCACCTCGGTTCTTGGCGGGGCCCAAGAGACCCAGTACTTC.

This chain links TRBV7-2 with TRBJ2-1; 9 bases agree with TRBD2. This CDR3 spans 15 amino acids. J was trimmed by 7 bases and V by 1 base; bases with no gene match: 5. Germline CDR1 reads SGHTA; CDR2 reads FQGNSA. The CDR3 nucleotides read TGTACCAGCAGCTTAGGAGCGGGAGGTGTAAATGAGCAGTTCTTC. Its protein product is CTSSLGAGGVNEQFF.

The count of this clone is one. Written as DNA, the CDR3 is TGTGCCAGCAGCCCTCGACTAGCGGGAGTGACAGATACGCAGTATTTT. Its protein is CASSPRLAGVTDTQYF. This chain links TRBV9 with TRBJ2-3; 12 bases are shared with TRBD2. The germline CDR1 and CDR2 sequences are SGDLS and YYNGEE. V was pared by 4 bases and J by 3 bases, with 6 bases of the junction left unmatched. This CDR3 has 16 residues.

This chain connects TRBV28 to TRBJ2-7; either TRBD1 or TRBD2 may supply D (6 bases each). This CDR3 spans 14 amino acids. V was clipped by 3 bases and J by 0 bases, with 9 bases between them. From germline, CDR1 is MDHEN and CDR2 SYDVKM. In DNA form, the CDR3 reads TGTGCCAGCAGTTTCGGGGGCAGCTCCTACGAGCAGTACTTC. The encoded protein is CASSFGGSSYEQYF.

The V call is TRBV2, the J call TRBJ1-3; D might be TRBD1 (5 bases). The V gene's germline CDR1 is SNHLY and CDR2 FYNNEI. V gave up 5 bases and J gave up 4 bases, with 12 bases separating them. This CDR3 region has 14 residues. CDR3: CASSSRALGNTIYF. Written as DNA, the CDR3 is TGTGCCAGCAGTAGCAGGGCCCTAGGAAACACCATATATTTT.